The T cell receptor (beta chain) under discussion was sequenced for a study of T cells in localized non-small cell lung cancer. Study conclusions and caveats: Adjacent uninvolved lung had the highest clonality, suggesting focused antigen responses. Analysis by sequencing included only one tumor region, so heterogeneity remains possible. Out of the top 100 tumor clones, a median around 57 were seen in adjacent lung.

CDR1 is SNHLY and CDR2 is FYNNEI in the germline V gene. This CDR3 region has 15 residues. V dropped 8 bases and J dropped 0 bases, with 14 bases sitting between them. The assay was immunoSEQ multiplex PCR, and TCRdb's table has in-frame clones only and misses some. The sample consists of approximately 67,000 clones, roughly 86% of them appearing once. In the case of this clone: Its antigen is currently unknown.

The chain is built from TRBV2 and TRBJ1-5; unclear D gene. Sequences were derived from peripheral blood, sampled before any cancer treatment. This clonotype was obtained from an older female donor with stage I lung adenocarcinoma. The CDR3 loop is CASHPREYSNQPQHF. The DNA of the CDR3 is TGTGCCAGCCACCCGAGGGAATATAGCAATCAGCCCCAGCATTTT.